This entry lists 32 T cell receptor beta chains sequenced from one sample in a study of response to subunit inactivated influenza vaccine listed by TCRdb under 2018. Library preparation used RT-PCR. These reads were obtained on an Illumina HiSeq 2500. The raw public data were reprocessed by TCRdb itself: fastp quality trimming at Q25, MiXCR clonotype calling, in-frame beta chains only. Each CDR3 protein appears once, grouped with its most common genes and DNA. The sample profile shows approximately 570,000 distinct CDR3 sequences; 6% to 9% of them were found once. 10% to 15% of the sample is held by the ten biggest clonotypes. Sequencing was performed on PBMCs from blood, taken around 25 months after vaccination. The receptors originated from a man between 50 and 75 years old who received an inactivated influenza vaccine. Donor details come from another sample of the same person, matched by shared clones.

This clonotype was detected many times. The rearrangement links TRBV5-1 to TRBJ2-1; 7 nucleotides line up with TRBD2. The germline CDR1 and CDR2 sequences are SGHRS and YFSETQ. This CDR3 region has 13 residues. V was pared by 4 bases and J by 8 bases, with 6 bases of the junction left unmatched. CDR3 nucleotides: TGCGCCAGCAGCCTTCTAGCGGATCATGAGCAGTTCTTC. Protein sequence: CASSLLADHEQFF.

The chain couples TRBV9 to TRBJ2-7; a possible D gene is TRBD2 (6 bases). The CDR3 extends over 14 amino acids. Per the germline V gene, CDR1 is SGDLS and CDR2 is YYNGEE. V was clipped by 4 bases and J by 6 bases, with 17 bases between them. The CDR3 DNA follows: TGTGCCAGCAGCTATAACCTAAACGGGGGCGAGCAGTACTTC. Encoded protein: CASSYNLNGGEQYF.

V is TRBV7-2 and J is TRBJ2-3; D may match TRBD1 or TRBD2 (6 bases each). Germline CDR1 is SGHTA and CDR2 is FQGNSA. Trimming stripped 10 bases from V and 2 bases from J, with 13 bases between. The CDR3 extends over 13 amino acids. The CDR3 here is CAIRGAITDTQYF. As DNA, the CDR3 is TGTGCCATTAGGGGGGCGATCACAGATACGCAGTATTTT.

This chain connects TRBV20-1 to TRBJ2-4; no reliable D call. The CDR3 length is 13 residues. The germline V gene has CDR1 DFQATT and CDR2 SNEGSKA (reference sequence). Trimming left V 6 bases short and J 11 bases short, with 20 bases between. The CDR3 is CSAKQPAVILQYF. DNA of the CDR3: TGCAGTGCCAAACAGCCCGCTGTTATTCTTCAGTACTTC.

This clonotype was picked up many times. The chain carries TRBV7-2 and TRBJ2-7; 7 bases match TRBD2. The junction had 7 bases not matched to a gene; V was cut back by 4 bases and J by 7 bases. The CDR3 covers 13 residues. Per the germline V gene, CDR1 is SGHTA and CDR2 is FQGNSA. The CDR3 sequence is CASSYGLVGEQYF. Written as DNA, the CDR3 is TGTGCCAGCAGCTATGGACTAGTGGGGGAGCAGTACTTC. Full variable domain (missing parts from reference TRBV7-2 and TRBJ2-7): GAGVSQSPSNKVTEKGKDVELRCDPISGHTALYWYRQSLGQGLEFLIYFQGNSAPDKSGLPSDRFSAERTGGSVSTLTIQRTQQEDSAVYLCASSYGLVGEQYFGPGTRLTVT.

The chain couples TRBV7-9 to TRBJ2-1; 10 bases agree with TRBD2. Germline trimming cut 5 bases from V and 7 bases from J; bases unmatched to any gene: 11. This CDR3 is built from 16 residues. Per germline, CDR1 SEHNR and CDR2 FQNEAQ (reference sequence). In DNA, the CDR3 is TGTGCCAGCAGCGGTCGAACTAGCGGGATGGTAAATGAGCAGTTCTTC. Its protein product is CASSGRTSGMVNEQFF.

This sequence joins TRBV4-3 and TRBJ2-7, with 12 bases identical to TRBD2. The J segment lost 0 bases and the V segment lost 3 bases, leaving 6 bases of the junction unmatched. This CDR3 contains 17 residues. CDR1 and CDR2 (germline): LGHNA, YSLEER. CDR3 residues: CASSQTSGGTSSYEQYF. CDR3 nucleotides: TGCGCCAGCAGCCAGACTAGCGGGGGAACTAGCTCCTACGAGCAGTACTTC.

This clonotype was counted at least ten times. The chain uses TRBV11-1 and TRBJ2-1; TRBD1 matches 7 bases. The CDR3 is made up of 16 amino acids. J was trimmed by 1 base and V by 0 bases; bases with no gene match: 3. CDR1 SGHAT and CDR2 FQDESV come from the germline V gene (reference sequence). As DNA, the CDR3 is TGTGCCAGCAGCTTAGCGGGGACAGTTTCCTACAATGAGCAGTTCTTC. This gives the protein CASSLAGTVSYNEQFF.

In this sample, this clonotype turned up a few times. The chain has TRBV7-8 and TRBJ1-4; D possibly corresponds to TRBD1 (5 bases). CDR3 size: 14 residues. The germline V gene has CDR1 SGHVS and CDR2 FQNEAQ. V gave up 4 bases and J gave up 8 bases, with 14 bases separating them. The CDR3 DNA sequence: TGTGCCAGCAGCTGGCGACCGGGGGAGGAAAAACTGTTTTTT. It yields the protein CASSWRPGEEKLFF.

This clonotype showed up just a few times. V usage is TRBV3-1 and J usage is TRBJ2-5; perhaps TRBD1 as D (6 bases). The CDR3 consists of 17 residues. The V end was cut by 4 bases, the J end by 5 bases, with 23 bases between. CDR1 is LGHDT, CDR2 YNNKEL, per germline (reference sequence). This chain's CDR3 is CASSPLFLQGSVETQYF. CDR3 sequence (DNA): TGTGCCAGCAGCCCACTCTTTCTCCAGGGGTCGGTGGAGACCCAGTACTTC.

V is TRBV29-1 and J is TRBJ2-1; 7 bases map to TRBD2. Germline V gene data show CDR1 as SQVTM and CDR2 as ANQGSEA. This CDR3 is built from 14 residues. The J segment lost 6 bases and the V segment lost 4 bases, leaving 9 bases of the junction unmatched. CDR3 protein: CSVVARESFNEQFF. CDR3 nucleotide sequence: TGCAGCGTTGTCGCGCGGGAGTCGTTCAATGAGCAGTTCTTC.

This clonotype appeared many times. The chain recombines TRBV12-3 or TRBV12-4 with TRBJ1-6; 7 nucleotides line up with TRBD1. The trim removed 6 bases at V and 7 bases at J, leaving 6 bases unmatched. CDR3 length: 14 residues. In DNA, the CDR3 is TGTGCCAGCAGCCCAGGGGGAGGAAATTCACCCCTCCACTTT. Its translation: CASSPGGGNSPLHF.

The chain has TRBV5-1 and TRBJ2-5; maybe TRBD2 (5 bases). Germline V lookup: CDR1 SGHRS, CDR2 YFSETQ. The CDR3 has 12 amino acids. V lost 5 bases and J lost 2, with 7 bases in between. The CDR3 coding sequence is TGCGCCAGCAGATCGGGACAAGAGACCCAGTACTTC. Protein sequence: CASRSGQETQYF.

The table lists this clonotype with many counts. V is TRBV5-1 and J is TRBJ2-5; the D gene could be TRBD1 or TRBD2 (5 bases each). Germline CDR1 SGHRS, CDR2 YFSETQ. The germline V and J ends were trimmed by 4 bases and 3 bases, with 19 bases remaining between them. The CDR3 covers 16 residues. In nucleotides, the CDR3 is TGCGCCAGCAGCAACTTCGGTGGGGGTGTCAAAGAGACCCAGTACTTC. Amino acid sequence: CASSNFGGGVKETQYF.

The CDR3 reads CASSRWDTLAKNIQYF. DNA of the CDR3: TGTGCCAGTAGCAGGTGGGACACCTTAGCCAAAAACATTCAGTACTTC. The chain employs TRBV19 and TRBJ2-4; possibly TRBD1 for D (6 bases). This CDR3 has 16 residues. Germline V gene sequence: CDR1 LNHDA, CDR2 SQIVND (reference sequence). Trimming shortened V by 6 bases and J by 0 bases, and 15 bases separated the two germline ends. The variable domain in full, completed from reference TRBV19 and TRBJ2-4, reads DGGITQSPKYLFRKEGQNVTLSCEQNLNHDAMYWYRQDPGQGLRLIYYSQIVNDFQKGDIAEGYSVSREKKESFPLTVTSAQKNPTAFYLCASSRWDTLAKNIQYFGAGTRLSVL.

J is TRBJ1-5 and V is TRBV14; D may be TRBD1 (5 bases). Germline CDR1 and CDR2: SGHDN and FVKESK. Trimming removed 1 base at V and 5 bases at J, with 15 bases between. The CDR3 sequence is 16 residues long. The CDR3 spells CASSQGGDPGDQPQHF. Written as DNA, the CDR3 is TGTGCCAGCAGCCAAGGCGGGGACCCTGGCGATCAGCCCCAGCATTTT.

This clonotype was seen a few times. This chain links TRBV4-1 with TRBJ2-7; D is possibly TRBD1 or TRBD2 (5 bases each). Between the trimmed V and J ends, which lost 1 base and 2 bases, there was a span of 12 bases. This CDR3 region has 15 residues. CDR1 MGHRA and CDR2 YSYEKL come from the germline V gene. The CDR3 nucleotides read TGCGCCAGCAGCCAAGGGGGGTTGGCCGCCTACGAGCAGTACTTC. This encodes CASSQGGLAAYEQYF.

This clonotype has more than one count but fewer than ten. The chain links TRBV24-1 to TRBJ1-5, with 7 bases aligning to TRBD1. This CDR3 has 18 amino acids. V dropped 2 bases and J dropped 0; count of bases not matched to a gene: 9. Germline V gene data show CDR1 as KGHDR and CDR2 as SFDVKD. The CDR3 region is CATSDSRTGGYSNQPQHF. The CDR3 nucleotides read TGTGCCACCAGTGATTCCCGGACAGGTGGGTATAGCAATCAGCCCCAGCATTTT.

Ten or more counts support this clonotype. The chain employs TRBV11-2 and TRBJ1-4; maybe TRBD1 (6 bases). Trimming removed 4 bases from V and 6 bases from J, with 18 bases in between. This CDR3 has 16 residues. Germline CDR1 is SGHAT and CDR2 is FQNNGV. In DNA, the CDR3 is TGTGCCAGCAGCTCACTAACAGGGAGGCGTGATGAAAAACTGTTTTTT. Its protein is CASSSLTGRRDEKLFF.

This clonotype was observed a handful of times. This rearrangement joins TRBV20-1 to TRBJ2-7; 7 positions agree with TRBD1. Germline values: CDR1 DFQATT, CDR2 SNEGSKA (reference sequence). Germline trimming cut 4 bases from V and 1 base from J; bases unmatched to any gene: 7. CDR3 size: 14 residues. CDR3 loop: CSAKTGTESYEQYF. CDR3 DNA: TGCAGTGCTAAAACCGGGACAGAATCCTACGAGCAGTACTTC.

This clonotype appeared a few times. CDR3: CASSSSAQETQYF. In nucleotides, the CDR3 is TGTGCCAGCAGCTCTAGCGCCCAAGAGACCCAGTACTTC. The chain employs TRBV7-3 and TRBJ2-5; D might be TRBD2 (6 bases). With 4 bases removed from V and 1 base from J, the gap between germline ends came to 7 bases. CDR1 SGHTA and CDR2 FQGTGA come from the germline V gene. This CDR3 spans 13 amino acids.

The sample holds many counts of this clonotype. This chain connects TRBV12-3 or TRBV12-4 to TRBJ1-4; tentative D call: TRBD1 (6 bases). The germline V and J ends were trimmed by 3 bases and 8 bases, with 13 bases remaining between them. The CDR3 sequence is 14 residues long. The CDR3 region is CASSFTGAREKLFF. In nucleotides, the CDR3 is TGTGCCAGCAGTTTCACGGGGGCGCGAGAAAAACTGTTTTTT.

This CDR3 is CASSVFRGGTGELFF. CDR3 coding DNA: TGTGCCAGCAGTGTCTTCAGGGGCGGAACCGGGGAGCTGTTTTTT. V gene TRBV2 combines with J gene TRBJ2-2; D perhaps matches TRBD1 (6 bases). Germline lookup yields CDR1 SNHLY and CDR2 FYNNEI. The CDR3 runs to 15 residues. Trimming left V 4 bases short and J 5 bases short, with 14 bases between.

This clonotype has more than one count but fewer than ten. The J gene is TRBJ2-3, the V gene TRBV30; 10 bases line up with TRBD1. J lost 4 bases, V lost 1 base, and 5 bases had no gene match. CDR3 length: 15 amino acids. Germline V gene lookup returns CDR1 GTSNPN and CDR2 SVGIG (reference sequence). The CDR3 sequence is CAWSAEGQGSDTQYF. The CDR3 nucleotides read TGTGCCTGGAGTGCCGAGGGACAGGGGTCAGATACGCAGTATTTT.

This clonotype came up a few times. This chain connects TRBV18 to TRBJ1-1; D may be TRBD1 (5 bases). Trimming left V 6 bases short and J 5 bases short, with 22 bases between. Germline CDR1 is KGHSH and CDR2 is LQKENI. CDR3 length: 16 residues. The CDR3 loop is CASSQHPPGGITEAFF. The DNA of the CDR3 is TGTGCCAGCTCGCAACACCCCCCGGGGGGGATTACTGAAGCTTTCTTT.

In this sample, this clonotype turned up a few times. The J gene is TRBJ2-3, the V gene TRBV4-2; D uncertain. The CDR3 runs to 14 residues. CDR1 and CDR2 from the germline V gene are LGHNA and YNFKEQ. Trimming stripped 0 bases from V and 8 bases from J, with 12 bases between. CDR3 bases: TGTGCCAGCAGCCAAGATCTCAAGCAAGGTACGCAGTATTTT. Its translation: CASSQDLKQGTQYF.

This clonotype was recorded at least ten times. CDR3 protein: CASSPKGAGGGNEQFF. In nucleotides, the CDR3 is TGCGCCAGCAGCCCCAAAGGCGCGGGAGGAGGGAATGAGCAGTTCTTC. J is TRBJ2-1 and V is TRBV4-3; 8 positions match TRBD2. Unmatched junction bases numbered 12, after V lost 4 bases and J lost 7 bases. From germline, CDR1 is LGHNA and CDR2 YSLEER. This CDR3 comprises 16 residues.

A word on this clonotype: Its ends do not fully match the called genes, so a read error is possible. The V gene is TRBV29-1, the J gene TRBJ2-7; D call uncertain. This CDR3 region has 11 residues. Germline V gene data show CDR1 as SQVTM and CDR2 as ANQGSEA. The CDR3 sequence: CCVAKDYEQYF. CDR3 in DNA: TGCTGCGTTGCCAAGGACTACGAGCAGTACTTC.

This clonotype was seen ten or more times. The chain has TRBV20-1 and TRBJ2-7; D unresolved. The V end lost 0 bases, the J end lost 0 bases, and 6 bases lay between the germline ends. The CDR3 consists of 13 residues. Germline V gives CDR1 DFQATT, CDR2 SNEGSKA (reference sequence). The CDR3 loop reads CSARDRISYEQYF. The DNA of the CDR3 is TGCAGTGCTAGAGACCGGATCTCCTACGAGCAGTACTTC.

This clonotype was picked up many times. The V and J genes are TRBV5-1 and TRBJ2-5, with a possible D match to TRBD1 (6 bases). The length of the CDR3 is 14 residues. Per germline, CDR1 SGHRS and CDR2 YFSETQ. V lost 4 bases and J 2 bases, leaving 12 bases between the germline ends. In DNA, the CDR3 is TGCGCCAGCAGCCAAGGGACACCACAAGAGACCCAGTACTTC. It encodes CASSQGTPQETQYF.

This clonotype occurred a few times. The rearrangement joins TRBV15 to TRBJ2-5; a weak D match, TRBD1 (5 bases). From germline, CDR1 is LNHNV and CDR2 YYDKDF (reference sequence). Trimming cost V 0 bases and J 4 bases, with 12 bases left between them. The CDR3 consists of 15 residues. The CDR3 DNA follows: TGTGCCACCAGCAGAGATAGGACACCCACAGAGACCCAGTACTTC. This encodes CATSRDRTPTETQYF.

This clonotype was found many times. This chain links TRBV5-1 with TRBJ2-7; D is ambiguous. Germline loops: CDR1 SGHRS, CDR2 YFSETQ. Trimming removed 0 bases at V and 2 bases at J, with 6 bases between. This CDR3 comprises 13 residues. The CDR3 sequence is CASSLDAAYEQYF. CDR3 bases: TGCGCCAGCAGCTTGGATGCAGCCTACGAGCAGTACTTC.